Below, 13 T cell receptor beta chains from the same sample are listed, as sequenced in a study of T cells in Graves' hyperthyroidism and ophthalmopathy. Authors of the study amplified TCR beta CDR3 regions from RNA transcripts. An initial round of RT-PCR targeting the TCR CDR3 relied on the HTBI primer set. TCRdb independently ran MiXCR on the multiplex PCR reads; one entry per CDR3 protein. The table lists 610,000 or so distinct CDR3 sequences, about half of them singletons, with more than 7% in the top ten. The sequencing sample was made of peripheral blood or thyroid tissue (not recorded which). These receptors originate from a woman under 30 with Graves' hyperthyroidism.

This rearrangement joins TRBV7-6 to TRBJ1-1; D is perhaps TRBD1 (6 bases). The CDR3 contains 15 residues. Per germline, CDR1 SGHVS and CDR2 FNYEAQ. V was shortened by 4 bases and J by 5 bases, with 17 bases between the two germline ends. The CDR3 DNA is TGTGCCAGCAGCTCTCAAGAGACAGGCGCTACTGAAGCTTTCTTT. This gives the protein CASSSQETGATEAFF.

A single count supports this clonotype. V usage is TRBV5-1 and J usage is TRBJ1-2, with TRBD1 matching 10 bases. Germline V lookup: CDR1 SGHRS, CDR2 YFSETQ. J lost 7 bases, V lost 4 bases, and 10 bases had no gene match. The CDR3 consists of 15 residues. The CDR3 protein is CASSPGTGEVGGYTF. The CDR3 region has the DNA TGCGCCAGCAGCCCTGGGACAGGGGAAGTTGGTGGCTACACCTTC. Full variable domain (remainder filled in from reference TRBV5-1 and TRBJ1-2): KAGVTQTPRYLIKTRGQQVTLSCSPISGHRSVSWYQQTPGQGLQFLFEYFSETQRNKGNFPGRFSGRQFSNSRSEMNVSTLELGDSALYLCASSPGTGEVGGYTFGSGTRLTVV.

This clonotype was observed a few times. The rearrangement links TRBV14 to TRBJ2-7; TRBD2 matches 13 bases. The CDR3 has 15 amino acids. Looked up from germline, CDR1 is SGHDN and CDR2 is FVKESK. J gave up 4 bases and V 1 base, and 1 base lay outside the gene matches. CDR3 sequence reads: CASSQATSGRYEQYF. CDR3 DNA: TGTGCCAGCAGCCAAGCGACTAGCGGGAGGTACGAGCAGTACTTC. Full variable domain (remainder filled in from reference TRBV14 and TRBJ2-7): EAGVTQFPSHSVIEKGQTVTLRCDPISGHDNLYWYRRVMGKEIKFLLHFVKESKQDESGMPNNRFLAERTGGTYSTLKVQPAELEDSGVYFCASSQATSGRYEQYFGPGTRLTVT.

This rearrangement joins TRBV27 to TRBJ2-7; D remains unclear. Trimming pared 0 bases from V and 9 bases from J, leaving 18 bases between. CDR1 MNHEY and CDR2 SMNVEV come from the germline V gene (reference sequence). The CDR3 runs to 15 residues. CDR3 coding DNA: TGTGCCAGCAGTTTATCGCCAGGAGTCATAGTTGGGCAGTACTTC. Protein sequence: CASSLSPGVIVGQYF.

About this clonotype itself: A much more abundant neighbour one base away suggests this may be a read error. V usage is TRBV6-5 and J usage is TRBJ2-5, with TRBD2 identical over 7 bases. Germline V gives CDR1 MNHEY, CDR2 SVGAGI. The CDR3 consists of 15 residues. V shed 7 bases, J shed 6 bases, and the junction held 14 bases outside the gene matches. The CDR3 DNA sequence: TGTGCCAGCAAGGACACCGGGACTATAGAGCAGACCCAGTACTTC. It translates to CASKDTGTIEQTQYF.

This clonotype showed up many times. The V call is TRBV12-3 or TRBV12-4, the J call TRBJ2-2; D may be TRBD1 (6 bases). With 8 bases removed from V and 5 bases from J, the gap between germline ends came to 9 bases. The CDR3 is 12 residues long. The CDR3: CASGRGTGELFF. The CDR3 DNA sequence: TGTGCCAGCGGTAGGGGGACCGGGGAGCTGTTTTTT.

The genes are TRBV2 and TRBJ1-5; D remains unclear. Germline V CDR1 and CDR2: SNHLY, FYNNEI. With 5 bases removed from V and 14 bases from J, the gap between germline ends came to 16 bases. This CDR3 has 12 residues. The CDR3: CASSNRVPYEHF. CDR3 bases: TGTGCCAGCAGTAATAGGGTTCCCTACGAGCATTTT.

The V call is TRBV15, the J call TRBJ2-7; D may be TRBD1 (5 bases). Per germline, CDR1 LNHNV and CDR2 YYDKDF (reference sequence). Deletions cut 3 bases from V and 3 bases from J, with 15 bases between. The CDR3 totals 15 residues. The CDR3 sequence is CATSSVQDRFYEQYF. CDR3 DNA sequence: TGTGCCACCAGCAGCGTACAGGATAGGTTCTACGAGCAGTACTTC.

The rearrangement links TRBV12-3 or TRBV12-4 to TRBJ1-5; D unclear. The ends were cut back, 2 bases at V and 11 bases at J, with 16 bases in the middle. This CDR3 comprises 14 residues. The CDR3 here is CASSLLAGREAQHF. The CDR3 DNA follows: TGTGCCAGCAGTTTACTAGCGGGAAGGGAGGCCCAGCATTTT.

The chain recombines TRBV20-1 with TRBJ1-5; 8 positions match TRBD1. Germline CDR1 is DFQATT and CDR2 is SNEGSKA (reference sequence). The CDR3 extends over 16 amino acids. The J segment lost 1 base and the V segment lost 3 bases, leaving 8 bases of the junction unmatched. The CDR3 DNA follows: TGCAGTGCTAGTAGGACAGGGACAACCAGCAATCAGCCCCAGCATTTT. Protein: CSASRTGTTSNQPQHF.

J is TRBJ2-5 and V is TRBV24-1, with TRBD2 matching 12 bases. The CDR3 loop spans 17 amino acids. Germline V gene sequence: CDR1 KGHDR, CDR2 SFDVKD. V was clipped by 5 bases and J by 4 bases; unmatched bases: 10. Here the CDR3 reads CATSAFETSGSGETQYF. CDR3 nucleotide sequence: TGTGCCACCAGTGCTTTCGAGACTAGCGGGAGTGGAGAGACCCAGTACTTC.

This clonotype was seen a single time. This chain joins TRBV10-3 and TRBJ2-7; perhaps TRBD1 as D (6 bases). CDR3 length: 13 amino acids. Germline V gene sequence: CDR1 ENHRY, CDR2 SYGVKD. V gave up 11 bases and J gave up 6 bases, with 20 bases separating them. The CDR3 loop reads CAVRDTSTVEQYF. The CDR3 DNA follows: TGTGCCGTCCGGGACACCTCCACGGTCGAGCAGTACTTC.

This clonotype was counted ten times or more. The J gene is TRBJ1-3, the V gene TRBV5-1; possible D gene TRBD1, 6 bases. V lost 4 bases to trimming and J lost 3 bases, with 11 bases between them. The CDR3 spans 14 residues. Germline assignment: CDR1 SGHRS and CDR2 YFSETQ. CDR3 bases: TGCGCCAGCAGCCCCGGGGGCAGTGGAAACACCATATATTTT. The encoded protein is CASSPGGSGNTIYF.